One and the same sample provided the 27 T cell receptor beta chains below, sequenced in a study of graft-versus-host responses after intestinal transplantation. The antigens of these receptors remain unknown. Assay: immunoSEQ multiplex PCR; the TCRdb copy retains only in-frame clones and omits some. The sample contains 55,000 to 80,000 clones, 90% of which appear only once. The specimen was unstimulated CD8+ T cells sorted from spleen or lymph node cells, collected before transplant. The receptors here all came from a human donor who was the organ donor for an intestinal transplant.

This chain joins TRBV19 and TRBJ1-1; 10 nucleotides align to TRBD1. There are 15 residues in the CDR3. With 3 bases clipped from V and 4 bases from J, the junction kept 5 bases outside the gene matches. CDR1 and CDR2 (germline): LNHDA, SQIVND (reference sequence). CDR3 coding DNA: TGTGCCAGTAGTATCCTGACAGGGGGCGTCACTGAAGCTTTCTTT. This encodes CASSILTGGVTEAFF.

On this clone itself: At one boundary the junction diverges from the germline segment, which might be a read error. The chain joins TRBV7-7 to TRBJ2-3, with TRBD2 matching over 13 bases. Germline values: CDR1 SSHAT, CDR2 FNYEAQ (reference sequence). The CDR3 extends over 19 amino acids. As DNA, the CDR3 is TGTGCTAGCAGCTTCCCGGGACTAGCGGGATCCTCTAGCACAGATACGCAGTATTTT. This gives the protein CASSFPGLAGSSSTDTQYF.

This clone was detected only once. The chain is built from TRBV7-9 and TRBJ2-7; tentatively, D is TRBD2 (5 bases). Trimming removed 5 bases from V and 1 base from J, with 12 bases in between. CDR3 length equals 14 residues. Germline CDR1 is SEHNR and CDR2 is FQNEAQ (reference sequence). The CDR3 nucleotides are TGTGCCAGCAGCCAAAGCGGCAGGTCCTACGAGCAGTACTTC. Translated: CASSQSGRSYEQYF. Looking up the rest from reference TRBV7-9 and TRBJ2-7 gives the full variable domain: DTGVSQNPRHKITKRGQNVTFRCDPISEHNRLYWYRQTLGQGPEFLTYFQNEAQLEKSRLLSDRFSAERPKGSFSTLEIQRTEQGDSAMYLCASSQSGRSYEQYFGPGTRLTVT.

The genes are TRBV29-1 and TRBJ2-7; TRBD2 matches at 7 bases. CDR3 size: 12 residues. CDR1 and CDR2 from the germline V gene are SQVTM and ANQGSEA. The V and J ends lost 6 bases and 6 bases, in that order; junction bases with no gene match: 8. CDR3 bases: TGCAGCGTGACTACAACTAGCGCCGAGCAGTACTTC. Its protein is CSVTTTSAEQYF.

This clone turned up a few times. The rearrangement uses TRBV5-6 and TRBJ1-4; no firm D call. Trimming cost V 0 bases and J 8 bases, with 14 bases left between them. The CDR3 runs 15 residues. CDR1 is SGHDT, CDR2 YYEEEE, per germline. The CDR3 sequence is CASSLARAGGEKLFF. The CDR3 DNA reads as TGTGCCAGCAGCTTGGCTCGGGCGGGCGGAGAAAAACTGTTTTTT.

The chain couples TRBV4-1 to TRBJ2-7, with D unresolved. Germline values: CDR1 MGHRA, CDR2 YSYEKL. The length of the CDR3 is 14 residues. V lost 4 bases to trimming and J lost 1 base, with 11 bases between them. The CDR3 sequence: CASSPAAASYEQYF. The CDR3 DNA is TGCGCCAGCAGCCCCGCGGCAGCATCCTACGAGCAGTACTTC.

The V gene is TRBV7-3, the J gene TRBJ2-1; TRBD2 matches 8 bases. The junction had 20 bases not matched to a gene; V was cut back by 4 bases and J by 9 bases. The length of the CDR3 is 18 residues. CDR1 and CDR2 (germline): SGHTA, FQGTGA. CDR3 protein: CASSSSPAASGRPGEQFF. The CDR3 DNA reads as TGTGCCAGCAGCTCAAGCCCTGCCGCGAGCGGGAGACCCGGTGAGCAGTTCTTC.

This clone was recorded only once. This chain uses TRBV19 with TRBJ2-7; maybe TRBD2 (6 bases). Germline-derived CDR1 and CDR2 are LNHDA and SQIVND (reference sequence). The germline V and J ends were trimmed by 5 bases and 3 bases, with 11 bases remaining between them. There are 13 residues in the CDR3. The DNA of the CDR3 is TGTGCCAGTAGTCCGCGGGACGGCTACGAGCAGTACTTC. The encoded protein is CASSPRDGYEQYF. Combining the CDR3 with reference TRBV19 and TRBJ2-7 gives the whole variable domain DGGITQSPKYLFRKEGQNVTLSCEQNLNHDAMYWYRQDPGQGLRLIYYSQIVNDFQKGDIAEGYSVSREKKESFPLTVTSAQKNPTAFYLCASSPRDGYEQYFGPGTRLTVT.

CDR3 sequence (DNA): TGTGCCAGTAGTATAAGCCTAGCCCCGGTAGGGAATGAGCAGTTCTTC. It codes for CASSISLAPVGNEQFF. The rearrangement joins TRBV19 to TRBJ2-1, with D perhaps matching TRBD2 (5 bases). The CDR3 loop spans 16 amino acids. CDR1 and CDR2 (germline): LNHDA, SQIVND (reference sequence). Trimming cost V 2 bases and J 7 bases, with 18 bases left between them.

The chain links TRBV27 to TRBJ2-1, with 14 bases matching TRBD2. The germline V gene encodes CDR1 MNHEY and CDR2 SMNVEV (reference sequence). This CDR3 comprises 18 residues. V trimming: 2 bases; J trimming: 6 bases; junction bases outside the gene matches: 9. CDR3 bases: TGTGCCAGCAGTTTAAGACTAGCGGGAGGGCCGCGTTCCAATGAGCAGTTCTTC. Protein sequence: CASSLRLAGGPRSNEQFF.

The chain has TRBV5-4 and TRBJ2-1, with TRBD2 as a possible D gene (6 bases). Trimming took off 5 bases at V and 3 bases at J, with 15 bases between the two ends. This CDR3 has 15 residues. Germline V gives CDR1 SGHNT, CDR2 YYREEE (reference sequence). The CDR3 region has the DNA TGTGCCAGCAGGGCACTAGGGACTGGCTACAATGAGCAGTTCTTC. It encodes CASRALGTGYNEQFF.

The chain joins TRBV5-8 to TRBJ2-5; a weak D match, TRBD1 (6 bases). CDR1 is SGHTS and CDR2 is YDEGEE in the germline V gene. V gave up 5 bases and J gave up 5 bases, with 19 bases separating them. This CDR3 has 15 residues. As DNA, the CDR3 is TGTGCCAGCAGGAACACAGGGAGATTACGGGAGACCCAGTACTTC. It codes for CASRNTGRLRETQYF.

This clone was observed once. CDR3 in amino acids: CASSLGGLDNEQFF. The CDR3 DNA reads TGTGCCAGCAGCTTAGGAGGGCTAGACAATGAGCAGTTCTTC. The chain links TRBV7-9 to TRBJ2-1, with D perhaps TRBD2 (5 bases). V lost 1 base, J lost 5 bases, and 9 bases lay in between. Germline V gene sequence: CDR1 SEHNR, CDR2 FQNEAQ (reference sequence). This CDR3 has 14 residues.

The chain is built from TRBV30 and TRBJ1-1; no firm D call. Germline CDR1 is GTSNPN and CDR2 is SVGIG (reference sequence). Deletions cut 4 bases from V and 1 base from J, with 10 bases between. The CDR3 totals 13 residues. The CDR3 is CAWTWPRNTEAFF. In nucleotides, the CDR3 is TGTGCCTGGACGTGGCCCCGGAACACTGAAGCTTTCTTT.

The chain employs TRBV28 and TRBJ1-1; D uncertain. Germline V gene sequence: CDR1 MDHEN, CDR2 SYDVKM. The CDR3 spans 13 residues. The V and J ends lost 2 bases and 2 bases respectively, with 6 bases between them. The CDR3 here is CASSLLPNTEAFF. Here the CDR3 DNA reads TGTGCCAGCAGTTTACTCCCCAACACTGAAGCTTTCTTT.

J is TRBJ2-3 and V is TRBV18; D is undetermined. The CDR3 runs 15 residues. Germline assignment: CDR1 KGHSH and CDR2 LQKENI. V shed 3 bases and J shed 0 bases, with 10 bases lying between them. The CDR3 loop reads CASSPEDPSTDTQYF. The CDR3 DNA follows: TGTGCCAGCTCACCTGAGGATCCTAGCACAGATACGCAGTATTTT.

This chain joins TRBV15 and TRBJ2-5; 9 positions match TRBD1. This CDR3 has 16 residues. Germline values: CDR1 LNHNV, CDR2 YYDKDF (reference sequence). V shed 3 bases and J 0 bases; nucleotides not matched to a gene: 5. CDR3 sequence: CATSRQGQGDQETQYF. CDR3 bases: TGTGCCACCAGCAGGCAGGGACAGGGAGACCAAGAGACCCAGTACTTC.

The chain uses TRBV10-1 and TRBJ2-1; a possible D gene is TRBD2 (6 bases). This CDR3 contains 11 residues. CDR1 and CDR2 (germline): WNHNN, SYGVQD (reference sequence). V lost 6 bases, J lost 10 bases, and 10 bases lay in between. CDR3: CASRGTGEQFF. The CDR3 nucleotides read TGCGCCAGCAGGGGGACTGGGGAGCAGTTCTTC.

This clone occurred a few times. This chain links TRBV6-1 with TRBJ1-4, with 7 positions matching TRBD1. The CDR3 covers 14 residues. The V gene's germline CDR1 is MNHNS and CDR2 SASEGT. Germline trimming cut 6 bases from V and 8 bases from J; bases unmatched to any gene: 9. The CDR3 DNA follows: TGTGCCAGCAGGGTCCAGGGGGAAGTCGAAAAACTGTTTTTT. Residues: CASRVQGEVEKLFF.

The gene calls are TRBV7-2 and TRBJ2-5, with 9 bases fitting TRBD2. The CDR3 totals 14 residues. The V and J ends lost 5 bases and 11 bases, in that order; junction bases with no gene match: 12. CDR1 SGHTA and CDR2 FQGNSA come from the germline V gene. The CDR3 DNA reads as TGTGCCAGCAGCATCCCGGGACTAGCCAACAAGCAGTACTTC. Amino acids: CASSIPGLANKQYF.

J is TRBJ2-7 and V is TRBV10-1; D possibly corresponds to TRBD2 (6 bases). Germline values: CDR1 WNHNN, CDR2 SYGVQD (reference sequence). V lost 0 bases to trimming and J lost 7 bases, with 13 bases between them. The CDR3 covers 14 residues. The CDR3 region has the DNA TGCGCCAGCAGTGAGTCCGGGGGACTGCGGGAGCAGTACTTC. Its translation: CASSESGGLREQYF.

The CDR3 DNA sequence: TGTGCCAGCAGCTTGGGCGGGGACTACAATGAGCAGTTCTTC. Amino acid sequence: CASSLGGDYNEQFF. The V gene is TRBV7-6, the J gene TRBJ2-1; tentatively, D is TRBD2 (6 bases). Deletions cut 3 bases from V and 3 bases from J, with 9 bases between. This CDR3 contains 14 residues. Germline V lookup: CDR1 SGHVS, CDR2 FNYEAQ.

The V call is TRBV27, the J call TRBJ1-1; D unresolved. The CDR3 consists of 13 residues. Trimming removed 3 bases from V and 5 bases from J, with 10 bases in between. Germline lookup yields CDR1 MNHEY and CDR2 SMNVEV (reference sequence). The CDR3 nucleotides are TGTGCCAGCAGTTTCGGGGTGGAGACTGAAGCTTTCTTT. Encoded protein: CASSFGVETEAFF.

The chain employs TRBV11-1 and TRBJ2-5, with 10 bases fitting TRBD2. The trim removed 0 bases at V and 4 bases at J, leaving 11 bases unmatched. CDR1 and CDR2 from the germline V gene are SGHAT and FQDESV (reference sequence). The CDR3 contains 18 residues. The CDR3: CASSLARLAGVIGETQYF. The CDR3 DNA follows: TGTGCCAGCAGCTTAGCTCGCCTAGCGGGAGTAATTGGAGAGACCCAGTACTTC.

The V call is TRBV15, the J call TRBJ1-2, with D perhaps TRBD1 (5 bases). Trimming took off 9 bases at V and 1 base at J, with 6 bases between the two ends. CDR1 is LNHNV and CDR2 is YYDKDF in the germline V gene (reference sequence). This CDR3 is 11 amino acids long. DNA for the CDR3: TGTGCCACGGGGGGTAACTATGGCTACACCTTC. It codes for CATGGNYGYTF.

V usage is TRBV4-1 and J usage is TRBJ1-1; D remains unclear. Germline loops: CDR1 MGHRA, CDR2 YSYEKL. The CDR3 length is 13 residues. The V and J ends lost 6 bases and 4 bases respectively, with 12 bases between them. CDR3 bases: TGCGCCAGCAGTCCTGAGATGAGCACTGAAGCTTTCTTT. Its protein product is CASSPEMSTEAFF.

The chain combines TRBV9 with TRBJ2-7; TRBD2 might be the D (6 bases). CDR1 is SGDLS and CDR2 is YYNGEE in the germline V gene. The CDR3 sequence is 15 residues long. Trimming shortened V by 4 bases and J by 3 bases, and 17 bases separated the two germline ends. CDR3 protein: CASSLHGTGDYEQYF. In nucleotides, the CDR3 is TGTGCCAGCAGCCTCCACGGGACTGGGGACTACGAGCAGTACTTC.